This T cell receptor (beta chain) came from a study of blood T cell repertoires in COVID-19 (dated by TCRdb to 2019 to 2021). With regard to the full study: Collaborator samples came from the United States, Italy and Spain and covered acute and convalescent phases of COVID-19. The prospective study material was composed of cDNA or gDNA derived from T cells, B-cell-depleted T cells, or PBMCs. The dataset comprised deeply sampled blood TCRbeta repertoires from subjects exposed to, actively infected with, or recovered from COVID-19. The repertoires were made available in a free public database intended to serve as a resource for research on the immune response to SARS-CoV-2. The samples were drawn from the first 160 participants of the ongoing ImmuneRACE study and from roughly 1,300 subjects provided by 6 global collaborators. Nearly every sample came with metadata listing a de-identified subject ID, COVID-19 status, age in years and sex. HLA class I and class II types, where available, came from metadata supplied by the sample provider rather than from assay-based typing.

The immunoSEQ Assay, a bias-controlled multiplex PCR, was used to amplify TCRbeta CDR3 regions from genomic DNA. The published analysis was carried out like this. Nucleated cell counts per sample were estimated from amplification of reference gene primers within the assay. Sequence reads were collapsed and filtered to measure the absolute abundance of every unique TCRbeta CDR3 rearrangement. For each sample, productive Simpson clonality was calculated as the square root of Simpson's diversity index over productive rearrangements. Not all clones reach the TCRdb copy of this immuneACCESS table, which keeps in-frame sequences only. Checked studies attribute under half of the gap to unresolved V genes and leave the rest unexplained. V and J calls and clone size are given by that table; D and trimming were obtained from the DNA. The sample contains fewer than 200,000 clones, about 82% of them found a single time. The ten largest clonotypes hold approximately 8.2% of the sample.

CDR1 and CDR2 were assigned from the germline V gene (reference sequence) as DFQATT and SNEGSKA. Relative to germline, V is 2 bases shorter and J is 4 bases shorter, with 5 bases between their ends. From its cysteine to its phenylalanine, the CDR3 spans 11 amino acids. The entry retains the CDR3 DNA only, 33 bases that are in frame from base 1. One collaborating source in Seattle enrolled patients during active infection and followed them longitudinally through the course of disease. Whole blood was collected in K2EDTA tubes by collaborating institutions according to the institutions' own protocols. For TCRbeta analysis, collaborators shipped samples as frozen whole blood, isolated PBMCs, or DNA extracted from either of those sample types. On the study overall, not on this receptor specifically: The quantity of clinical and demographic metadata differed by source and by participant and was supplied without curation.

Turning to this clone: Its antigen has not been determined. No base quality values were provided; no much bigger clone lies one nucleotide off. Other DNA sequences from this sample encode an identical CDR3 as well.

This TCR derives from a woman of 80 years or more with COVID-19, enrolled during active disease. The sample taken for sequencing was peripheral blood. This sequence uses TRBV20-1 and TRBJ1-2, with an unclear D gene assignment. The CDR3 region reads CSARTGYGYTF. The DNA sequence follows: TGCAGTGCTAGAACGGGCTATGGCTACACCTTC.